This T cell receptor beta chain is drawn from a study of identical twins. Broader study findings: Out-of-frame alpha sequences shared by twins were enriched for low generation probability. In zero-insertion analyses, partial confounding could arise from invariant MAIT and iNKT cells. Insertions were reduced in abundant cord blood beta clonotypes but not in memory repertoires.

The CDR3 consists of 14 residues. V was clipped by 5 bases and J by 3 bases, with 14 bases between them. The germline V gene encodes CDR1 SGHVS and CDR2 FQNEAQ. Only a few counts were recorded for this clonotype. Its matching antigen is unknown. Via MiXCR, TCRdb re-called the 5' RACE reads, giving one row per CDR3 protein. This sample has under 300,000 distinct CDR3 sequences, with more than 9.5% found just once. This sample also appeared in a second study, on yellow fever vaccine responses in identical twins.

The sequenced sample was memory (CD45RO+) T cells sorted from blood. The receptor's source is a young woman in good health. The V call is TRBV7-8, the J call TRBJ2-7; D possibly corresponds to TRBD1 (6 bases). Written as DNA, the CDR3 is TGTGCCAGCAGCGCACTCGCACAGGGCTACGAGCAGTACTTC. The encoded protein is CASSALAQGYEQYF.